This TCR beta chain was recorded in a study of human T cells and chemical hapten exposure. Study details: Chiefly women, the patients showed alopecia areata, totalis or universalis.

The study, taken as a whole, reports: TCRs exceeding 1 in 1000 frequency stayed unchanged with DPC sensitization.

The CDR3 is made up of 16 amino acids. V gave up 4 bases and J gave up 0 bases, with 10 bases separating them. This clonotype has only a few counts. Its antigen is not identified. Via MiXCR, TCRdb re-called the RACE reads, giving one row per CDR3 protein. The sample consists of about 120,000 distinct CDR3 sequences, roughly an eighth of them appearing once. Time point reported: patch test 1, 2 weeks after DPC sensitization. Treatment reported: therapeutic diphenylcyclopropenone sensitization with weekly scalp DPC. In every case, blood was obtained before the patch test was applied. The V call is TRBV12-3 or TRBV12-4, the J call TRBJ2-6; no firm D call. This specimen was whole blood, taken in connection with sensitization to the hapten diphenylcyclopropenone (DPC). The sequence derives from a man aged 18-30 years with alopecia areata. Some clones in this sample may be carry-over from other donors' samples. The CDR3 loop reads CASSSGGPSGANVLTF. The CDR3 DNA sequence: TGTGCCAGCAGTTCAGGCGGACCCTCTGGGGCCAACGTCCTGACTTTC.